A selection of T cell receptor beta chains follows, all from one sample in a study of T-cell memory formation after mild COVID-19. TCRdb re-called the 5' RACE reads through MiXCR, storing one row per CDR3 protein. The sample holds a few hundred thousand distinct CDR3 sequences, approximately 22% seen once. Source material: PBMCs or a T cell subset sorted from them (not recorded which). The receptors here all came from a man younger than 35 who had mild COVID-19 (a few samples of this study predate the infection). Cell type and time point are not known. Both conserved end residues are trimmed from each CDR3. Fields, in order: V gene, clone size, J gene, D gene, CDR3 protein. The D gene is left open where the match is weak. Size values are once, few and many counts, or a class for expanded clones, and some rows have none.

TRBV6-2/TRBV6-3	NA	TRBJ2-3	NA	ASSYSISGSVTDTQY
TRBV5-4	few	TRBJ2-5	NA	ASSSPVQPQETQY
TRBV9	NA	TRBJ1-6	NA	ASSAWVAASPLH
TRBV28	NA	TRBJ2-5	TRBD1	ASRTGQQETQY
TRBV20-1	few	TRBJ2-7	NA	SARSRDWGTEQY
TRBV7-3	many	TRBJ2-7	TRBD1	ASSLSRGREQY
TRBV5-4	NA	TRBJ2-5	NA	ASSLEGLRETQY
TRBV5-1	many	TRBJ2-7	TRBD1	ASKLLGTGNYEQY
TRBV7-3	NA	TRBJ1-2	TRBD1	ASSATGLDGYT
TRBV5-1	few	TRBJ2-1	NA	ASSLALDSWYNEQF
TRBV12-3/TRBV12-4	few	TRBJ2-5	TRBD2	ATRGTSGGFQETQY
TRBV18	NA	TRBJ1-2	TRBD1	ASSPPGPRGYGYT
TRBV6-5	NA	TRBJ2-3	NA	ASSSLGDTDTQY
TRBV3-1	NA	TRBJ1-5	TRBD1	ASSPQQDRPFQPQH
TRBV7-9	NA	TRBJ2-1	NA	ASSLVDPTGEQF
TRBV20-1	few	TRBJ2-1	NA	SAGLSSYNEQF
TRBV5-1	few	TRBJ1-1	TRBD1	ASSPDRGLSEAF
TRBV7-6	NA	TRBJ2-2	NA	ASSFEGTGELF
TRBV4-1	NA	TRBJ2-1	NA	ASSQDGPAREQF
TRBV7-2	many	TRBJ2-5	TRBD1	ASSNRGAQETQY
TRBV18	NA	TRBJ2-3	TRBD2	ASSRSSGGLSTDTQY
TRBV4-1	few	TRBJ1-1	NA	ASSQEGAGQSNTEAF
TRBV7-6	NA	TRBJ1-2	NA	ASSLAILGRSNYGYT
TRBV15	NA	TRBJ1-5	NA	ATSRPNQPQH
TRBV6-2/TRBV6-3	few	TRBJ2-5	TRBD1	ASSRRTGLRQETQY
TRBV20-1	many	TRBJ2-1	NA	SAREAYRDYNEQF
TRBV7-2	few	TRBJ1-1	NA	ASSLGGTVNTEAF
TRBV6-5	NA	TRBJ1-2	NA	ASSYSIGYGYT
TRBV29-1	NA	TRBJ1-2	NA	SVGVSGPYGYT
TRBV4-3	few	TRBJ1-5	NA	ASSQDKDTRYQPQH
TRBV4-3	few	TRBJ1-2	TRBD1	ASSQGTGWVRGYT
TRBV7-8	NA	TRBJ2-5	TRBD2	ASSATSGTDLQETQY
TRBV9	few	TRBJ2-5	NA	ASSVGGGPETQY
TRBV12-3/TRBV12-4	NA	TRBJ1-4	NA	ASSLVTDRLF
TRBV28	NA	TRBJ2-5	NA	ASSPPGEGQETQY
TRBV18	few	TRBJ1-1	TRBD1	ASSTDRAAEAF
TRBV5-4	NA	TRBJ2-3	NA	ASSLEGTTDTQY